This T cell receptor beta chain was obtained from a study of PD-L1 blockade in urothelial cancer. Overall study: Chemotherapy regimens numbering 0 to 3 had been given to patients.

CDR1 is SGHRS and CDR2 is YFSETQ in the germline V gene. The CDR3 has 14 residues. The V gene end was trimmed by 3 bases and the J gene end by 3 bases; junction bases not matched to a gene: 1. Time point here: pretreatment peripheral blood. Spike-ins of synthetic TCR analog templates went into each PCR. Clones were read by immunoSEQ multiplex PCR, and TCRdb kept only the in-frame ones, dropping some. The repertoire holds fewer than 45,000 clones, approximately 80% seen once, with roughly 7% in the top ten. The V gene is TRBV5-1, the J gene TRBJ1-4, with 8 bases fitting TRBD1. The sequence was obtained from a man aged 55 to 70 with urothelial cancer. The source was PBMCs, collected around atezolizumab (anti-PD-L1) treatment. The CDR3 nucleotides are TGCGCCAGCAGCTCACAGGGGGCTAATGAAAAACTGTTTTTT. It encodes CASSSQGANEKLFF. The whole variable domain, remainder taken from reference TRBV5-1 and TRBJ1-4, is KAGVTQTPRYLIKTRGQQVTLSCSPISGHRSVSWYQQTPGQGLQFLFEYFSETQRNKGNFPGRFSGRQFSNSRSEMNVSTLELGDSALYLCASSSQGANEKLFFGSGTQLSVL.